This T cell receptor beta chain was captured in a study of blood T cells in healthy people across ages. V was shortened by 5 bases and J by 0 bases, with 7 bases between the two germline ends. CDR3 length: 14 amino acids. Per the germline V gene, CDR1 is SGHNT and CDR2 is YENEEA. A second roughly 7 to 12 cycle PCR used barcoded and J-beta primers. One entry per CDR3 protein results from TCRdb running MiXCR on the 5' RACE reads. The sample has around 780,000 distinct CDR3 sequences, roughly 56% seen once. The source material was blood. The source of this sequence is a man aged 40-49 years in good health. The rearrangement uses TRBV11-3 and TRBJ2-2; D unresolved. The CDR3, as DNA: TGTGCCAGCAGCCCGACACCGAACACCGGGGAGCTGTTTTTT. This sequence encodes CASSPTPNTGELFF.